These T cell receptor beta chains were read from a single sample in a study of T cells of healthy individuals. One entry per CDR3 protein, called by TCRdb with MiXCR from the 5' RACE reads. The repertoire holds approximately 58,000 distinct CDR3 sequences, with roughly 14% as singletons. The source of these receptors is a human donor in good health. Each CDR3 is given without its conserved first and last residue.

TRBV7-9	TRBJ2-5	ASSSARLGETQY
TRBV5-6	TRBJ2-5	ASSLGLLAGGETQY
TRBV3-1	TRBJ2-7	ASSPLGGGSDEQY
TRBV6-6	TRBJ1-5	ASSHGSTGFVEPQH
TRBV24-1	TRBJ2-3	ATSDPGQRYTDTQY
TRBV7-9	TRBJ2-2	ASSSQGAGELF
TRBV30	TRBJ2-3	AWRSGTSRTQY
TRBV30	TRBJ2-1	AWSPTLAGGRLGQF
TRBV18	TRBJ1-3	ASSPETPKISGNTIY
TRBV30	TRBJ2-7	AWSPQGNEQY
TRBV7-9	TRBJ1-2	ASSLNREVAGYT
TRBV20-1	TRBJ2-1	SADRDRGYNEQF
TRBV12-3/TRBV12-4	TRBJ1-1	ASDSRGAFEAF
TRBV19	TRBJ2-7	ASSHGTTSYEQY
TRBV5-6	TRBJ1-1	ASSLVGQPNTEAF
TRBV5-1	TRBJ1-1	ASSLVMGSSSNTEAF
TRBV6-5	TRBJ1-2	ASRETGGGYYGYT
TRBV25-1	TRBJ1-4	ASSESQGSNEKLF
TRBV28	TRBJ2-1	ASSFGGSRNEQF
TRBV10-3	TRBJ2-3	AVSFSGGSTDTQY
TRBV5-1	TRBJ2-2	ASSASGRANTGELF
TRBV20-1	TRBJ2-7	SARRAAAGDYEQY
TRBV20-1	TRBJ1-4	SAPSGGATGINEKLF
TRBV7-6	TRBJ2-5	ASSLGFNQETQY
TRBV12-3/TRBV12-4	TRBJ1-3	ASSPLTVAIGGNTIY
TRBV5-8	TRBJ2-1	ASSAPPGQGANEQF
TRBV3-2	TRBJ2-3	ASSPRSGGRSTDTQY
TRBV7-2	TRBJ1-1	ASSPRTGTSEAF
TRBV24-1	TRBJ1-2	AIRPGQGVSYGYT
TRBV5-6	TRBJ1-1	ASSPFWDSQNTEAF
TRBV6-6	TRBJ1-2	ASSDSRGSPNYGYT
TRBV2	TRBJ1-4	ASSEPRGRGNEKLF
TRBV4-1	TRBJ1-5	ASSLDNQPQH
TRBV20-1	TRBJ1-4	SARSGVANEKLF
TRBV20-1	TRBJ2-7	SAKLAGGQEQY
TRBV10-3	TRBJ2-7	AISDREYEQY
TRBV2	TRBJ2-5	ASSLDREETQY
TRBV20-1	TRBJ1-1	SVLIGNTEAF
TRBV10-3	TRBJ2-6	AISDPTGSGANVLT
TRBV29-1	TRBJ2-2	SANLWAQGTNTGELF
TRBV20-1	TRBJ2-3	SARDHGSSTDTQY
TRBV7-9	TRBJ2-5	ASSLGPGLQETQY
TRBV3-1	TRBJ1-5	ASSQEWEPYWSNQPQH
TRBV5-1	TRBJ2-5	ASKTGTETQY
TRBV4-3	TRBJ2-6	ASSQEAGAPLFSGANVLT
TRBV20-1	TRBJ2-3	SASPIGDTQY
TRBV23-1	TRBJ2-6	ASSQSRGSTGFAGANVLT
TRBV20-1	TRBJ2-3	SATLAGGTDTQY
TRBV4-3	TRBJ1-1	ASSPQRRVAEAF
TRBV3-1	TRBJ2-5	ASSQEASGPETQY
TRBV7-2	TRBJ2-7	ASSPPSGRGYEQY
TRBV5-6	TRBJ2-7	ASMEGHEQY
TRBV20-1	TRBJ2-7	SGLSSYEQY
TRBV5-1	TRBJ1-1	ASSSPGGMNTEAF
TRBV18	TRBJ2-7	ASSMGQATYEQY
TRBV6-6	TRBJ2-5	ASSPQGAGETQY
TRBV12-3/TRBV12-4	TRBJ2-7	ASSPRRLAEYEQY